One sample yielded the 26 T cell receptor beta chains listed below, sequenced in a study of vaccination and CD4 T cells after COVID-19. MiXCR was run by TCRdb on the PCR reads, yielding one entry per CDR3 protein. The data contain 30,000 or so distinct CDR3 sequences, 50% of them singletons. Time point specified: late sampling 161 to 241 days after vaccination in a few convalescent patients. The sequencing here drew on CD4+ T cells from blood, taken about 7 months after SARS-CoV-2 vaccination. The receptors derive from a human donor who had recovered from COVID-19.

The CDR3 nucleotides read TGTGCCACCAGTGACCCGGGACTACGTAACAATGAGCAGTTCTTC. Translating it yields CATSDPGLRNNEQFF. V usage is TRBV24-1 and J usage is TRBJ2-1; TRBD2 aligns across 7 bases. CDR1 is KGHDR, CDR2 SFDVKD, per germline. The CDR3 length is 15 residues. Trimming removed 4 bases from V and 5 bases from J; junction bases left unmatched: 7.

This chain links TRBV27 with TRBJ2-7, with D maybe TRBD2 (5 bases). V was clipped by 3 bases and J by 0 bases, with 9 bases between them. Germline V gives CDR1 MNHEY, CDR2 SMNVEV (reference sequence). This CDR3 has 14 amino acids. The CDR3 region is CASSFGGSSYEQYF. CDR3 DNA: TGTGCCAGCAGTTTTGGCGGGTCCTCCTACGAGCAGTACTTC.

This clonotype has just one count. CDR3: CSARDLRLAKISDTQYF. The DNA of the CDR3 is TGCAGTGCTAGAGATCTAAGGCTAGCCAAGATCAGTGATACGCAGTATTTT. The chain couples TRBV20-1 to TRBJ2-3; D possibly corresponds to TRBD2 (5 bases). This CDR3 has 17 amino acids. The V gene lost 0 bases and the J gene lost 6 bases, with 22 bases spanning the gap. Germline V gene data show CDR1 as DFQATT and CDR2 as SNEGSKA (reference sequence).

The rearrangement uses TRBV7-9 and TRBJ1-1; no definite D call. The length of the CDR3 is 12 residues. Germline V gene sequence: CDR1 SEHNR, CDR2 FQNEAQ (reference sequence). Trimming pared 2 bases from V and 11 bases from J, leaving 12 bases between. CDR3 loop: CASSLRVGRAFF. In DNA form, the CDR3 reads TGTGCCAGCAGCTTACGGGTCGGGAGGGCTTTCTTT.

This clonotype showed up just a few times. This chain connects TRBV6-1 to TRBJ1-6; D is unresolved. Germline V gene sequence: CDR1 MNHNS, CDR2 SASEGT. This CDR3 contains 14 residues. Trimming cost V 6 bases and J 14 bases, with 20 bases left between them. The CDR3 DNA is TGTGCCAGCAGGAATGTGGGTACCCAAGTAGCCCTCCACTTT. This translates into CASRNVGTQVALHF.

The chain carries TRBV20-1 and TRBJ2-4; D ambiguous. This CDR3 region has 13 residues. V dropped 0 bases and J dropped 6 bases, with 9 bases sitting between them. Germline assignment: CDR1 DFQATT and CDR2 SNEGSKA (reference sequence). CDR3 DNA sequence: TGCAGTGCTAGAGATAGCCAGACAAACATTCAGTACTTC. This sequence encodes CSARDSQTNIQYF.

The V gene is TRBV7-9, the J gene TRBJ2-7; possibly TRBD2 for D (5 bases). Looked up from germline, CDR1 is SEHNR and CDR2 is FQNEAQ (reference sequence). The CDR3 has 14 amino acids. V was trimmed by 4 bases and J by 5 bases, leaving 15 bases between them. CDR3 nucleotide sequence: TGTGCCAGCAGCTCCTCCTCTAGCATCCACGAGCAGTACTTC. Its protein is CASSSSSSIHEQYF.

This rearrangement joins TRBV6-1 to TRBJ2-2; 9 bases are a match to TRBD2. Germline trimming cut 10 bases from V and 3 bases from J; bases unmatched to any gene: 6. Per germline, CDR1 MNHNS and CDR2 SASEGT. The CDR3 covers 14 residues. The CDR3 sequence is CATRLAAHTGELFF. As DNA, the CDR3 is TGTGCCACCCGACTAGCGGCCCACACCGGGGAGCTGTTTTTT.

This clonotype was observed a handful of times. The chain couples TRBV6-1 to TRBJ1-5, with D perhaps TRBD1 (6 bases). V was pared by 2 bases and J by 7 bases, with 9 bases between. The CDR3 totals 13 residues. Germline V gene data show CDR1 as MNHNS and CDR2 as SASEGT. The CDR3 DNA follows: TGTGCCAGCAGTGAACTCGGGGGCCAGCCCCAGCATTTT. This encodes CASSELGGQPQHF.

The CDR3 region is CASSYEGIGVGGNQPQHF. CDR3 sequence (DNA): TGTGCCAGCAGTTACGAAGGGATTGGGGTGGGAGGAAATCAGCCCCAGCATTTT. This chain connects TRBV6-5 to TRBJ1-5, with D unclear. CDR1 MNHEY and CDR2 SVGAGI come from the germline V gene. CDR3 size: 18 residues. Trimming took off 2 bases at V and 4 bases at J, with 21 bases between the two ends.

This clonotype was detected a few times. The chain uses TRBV5-4 and TRBJ2-5, with unresolved D. V was cut by 0 bases and J by 0 bases, with 6 bases left in between. The CDR3 covers 14 residues. From germline, CDR1 is SGHNT and CDR2 YYREEE (reference sequence). CDR3: CASSLVQDQETQYF. The CDR3 region has the DNA TGTGCCAGCAGCTTGGTGCAGGACCAAGAGACCCAGTACTTC.

J is TRBJ1-2 and V is TRBV20-1; TRBD1 might be the D (6 bases). Germline V gene data show CDR1 as DFQATT and CDR2 as SNEGSKA (reference sequence). The germline V and J ends were trimmed by 6 bases and 5 bases, with 16 bases remaining between them. There are 13 residues in the CDR3. Here the CDR3 reads CSALTDRLYGYTF. The CDR3 DNA sequence: TGCAGTGCACTTACGGACAGACTTTATGGCTACACCTTC.

The rearrangement joins TRBV12-3 or TRBV12-4 to TRBJ2-7; D may match TRBD1 or TRBD2 (5 bases each). The germline V and J ends were trimmed by 4 bases and 4 bases, with 14 bases remaining between them. The CDR3 is 14 residues long. CDR3 coding DNA: TGTGCCAGCAGTTCCGTCGGGACGGTGTACGAGCAGTACTTC. Translating gives CASSSVGTVYEQYF.

This clonotype occurred once. The genes are TRBV2 and TRBJ1-2; 7 nucleotides align to TRBD1. Per the germline V gene, CDR1 is SNHLY and CDR2 is FYNNEI. V was clipped by 5 bases and J by 4 bases; unmatched bases: 13. The CDR3 loop spans 16 amino acids. Here the CDR3 DNA reads TGTGCCAGCAGTAATCAGGACAGGCGAAAGTTCTATGGCTACACCTTC. It translates to CASSNQDRRKFYGYTF.

CDR3 DNA: TGTGCCAGCAGCCCGGGAGCGGGAGGGCCTATCCAAGAGACCCAGTACTTC. Translating it yields CASSPGAGGPIQETQYF. V is TRBV7-2 and J is TRBJ2-5; 10 bases agree with TRBD2. V trimming: 5 bases; J trimming: 1 base; junction bases outside the gene matches: 10. CDR1 SGHTA and CDR2 FQGNSA come from the germline V gene. The CDR3 covers 17 residues.

The chain uses TRBV27 and TRBJ2-7, with TRBD1 matching 7 bases. CDR3 size: 15 residues. V lost 4 bases and J lost 2; bases outside the gene matches: 8. CDR1 is MNHEY and CDR2 is SMNVEV in the germline V gene (reference sequence). DNA for the CDR3: TGTGCCAGCAGTTCTCGCAGGGGGTGGACCTACGAGCAGTACTTC. Encoded protein: CASSSRRGWTYEQYF.

In this sample, this clonotype turned up a few times. The chain carries TRBV15 and TRBJ1-1; no firm D call. Germline loops: CDR1 LNHNV, CDR2 YYDKDF (reference sequence). The ends were cut back, 1 base at V and 1 base at J, with 7 bases in the middle. The CDR3 consists of 14 residues. The CDR3 DNA is TGTGCCACCAGCAGAGGGGGATCGAACACTGAAGCTTTCTTT. It translates to CATSRGGSNTEAFF.

The chain joins TRBV30 to TRBJ2-5; D call uncertain. Looked up from germline, CDR1 is GTSNPN and CDR2 is SVGIG (reference sequence). The V and J ends lost 2 bases and 5 bases respectively, with 12 bases between them. The CDR3 spans 13 residues. The CDR3 sequence: CAWSPSGFETQYF. For the CDR3, the DNA is TGTGCCTGGAGTCCATCCGGTTTCGAGACCCAGTACTTC. Drawing the rest from reference TRBV30 and TRBJ2-5, the complete variable domain is SQTIHQWPATLVQPVGSPLSLECTVEGTSNPNLYWYRQAAGRGLQLLFYSVGIGQISSEVPQNLSASRPQDRQFILSSKKLLLSDSGFYLCAWSPSGFETQYFGPGTRLLVL.

Written as DNA, the CDR3 is TGCAGCGCCCAAACTGATTACGAGCAGTACTTC. It encodes CSAQTDYEQYF. This chain connects TRBV29-1 to TRBJ2-7; D remains unclear. V lost 7 bases, J lost 4 bases, and 11 bases lay in between. CDR3 length: 11 amino acids. CDR1 is SQVTM, CDR2 ANQGSEA, per germline.

This clonotype turned up a few times. This chain links TRBV7-2 with TRBJ1-5; D may be TRBD1 (6 bases). The CDR3 spans 20 residues. V shed 2 bases and J shed 3 bases, with 26 bases lying between them. Germline CDR1 and CDR2: SGHTA and FQGNSA. CDR3 in amino acids: CASSLYRGGGIHSPNQPQHF. As DNA, the CDR3 is TGTGCCAGCAGCTTATATAGGGGGGGTGGGATACATAGTCCCAATCAGCCCCAGCATTTT.

J is TRBJ1-6 and V is TRBV10-3, with a tentative D call TRBD1 (5 bases). CDR3 length: 17 amino acids. Germline V gene sequence: CDR1 ENHRY, CDR2 SYGVKD. V was trimmed by 2 bases and J by 0 bases, leaving 11 bases between them. As DNA, the CDR3 is TGTGCCATCAGTGAGGCTGCTGGGACCTCCTATAATTCACCCCTCCACTTT. Protein: CAISEAAGTSYNSPLHF.

This clonotype was seen only a few times. V and J are TRBV20-1 and TRBJ1-2; D may be TRBD1 (5 bases). The CDR3 covers 16 residues. The germline V and J ends were trimmed by 1 base and 3 bases, with 18 bases remaining between them. Germline V lookup: CDR1 DFQATT, CDR2 SNEGSKA (reference sequence). The CDR3 DNA follows: TGCAGTGCTAGAGGAGGCGCAGGGACGCGAGACTATGGCTACACCTTC. Protein: CSARGGAGTRDYGYTF.

This clonotype was seen only a few times. J is TRBJ2-7 and V is TRBV7-6, with D unclear. Germline V lookup: CDR1 SGHVS, CDR2 FNYEAQ. CDR3 length equals 16 residues. V shed 5 bases and J shed 2 bases, with 19 bases lying between them. CDR3 amino acids: CASSLLGGLETYEQYF. In DNA form, the CDR3 reads TGTGCCAGCAGCCTGTTGGGCGGTTTAGAGACCTACGAGCAGTACTTC.

Relative to its sample, this clonotype is medium-sized. The gene calls are TRBV6-4 and TRBJ2-1; 8 bases line up with TRBD2. The V gene's germline CDR1 is MRHNA and CDR2 SNTAGT. This CDR3 comprises 15 residues. J was trimmed by 8 bases and V by 0 bases; bases with no gene match: 6. The CDR3 is CASSDSAGGMDEQFF. CDR3 in DNA: TGTGCCAGCAGTGACTCGGCGGGAGGTATGGATGAGCAGTTCTTC.

In this sample, this clonotype turned up a few times. V usage is TRBV27 and J usage is TRBJ2-5; D might be TRBD1 or TRBD2, each matching 5 bases. Trimming stripped 2 bases from V and 4 bases from J, with 14 bases between. CDR3 length equals 15 residues. CDR1 and CDR2 (germline): MNHEY, SMNVEV (reference sequence). The CDR3 sequence: CASSLGGSGRETQYF. As DNA, the CDR3 is TGTGCCAGCAGTTTAGGGGGTTCAGGTCGAGAGACCCAGTACTTC.

The sample holds a few counts of this clonotype. The chain joins TRBV20-1 to TRBJ2-5; 15 bases are a match to TRBD2. In germline, CDR1 is DFQATT, CDR2 SNEGSKA (reference sequence). The CDR3 runs 17 residues. V dropped 1 base and J dropped 0; count of bases not matched to a gene: 3. The CDR3 spells CSARGTSGRGDQETQYF. CDR3 coding DNA: TGCAGTGCTAGAGGGACTAGCGGGAGGGGAGACCAAGAGACCCAGTACTTC.